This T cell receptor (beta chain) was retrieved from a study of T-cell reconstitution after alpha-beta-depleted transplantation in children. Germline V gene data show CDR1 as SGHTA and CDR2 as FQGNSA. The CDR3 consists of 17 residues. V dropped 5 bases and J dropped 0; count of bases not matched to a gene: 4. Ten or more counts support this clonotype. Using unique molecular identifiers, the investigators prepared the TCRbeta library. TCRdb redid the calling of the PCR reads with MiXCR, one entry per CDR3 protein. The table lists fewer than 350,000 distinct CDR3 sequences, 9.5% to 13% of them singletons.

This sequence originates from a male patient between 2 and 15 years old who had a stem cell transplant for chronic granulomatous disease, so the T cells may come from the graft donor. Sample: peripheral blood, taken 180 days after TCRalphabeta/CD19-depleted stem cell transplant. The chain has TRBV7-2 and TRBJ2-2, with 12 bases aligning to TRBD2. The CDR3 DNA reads TGTGCCAGCAGCAGGGGACTAGCGGGTACGAACACCGGGGAGCTGTTTTTT. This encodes CASSRGLAGTNTGELFF.